This T cell receptor (beta chain) is drawn from a study of cytomegalovirus exposure and HLA in healthy donors. The study, taken as a whole, reports: Highest at DRB1 and lowest at HLA-C, TCR association rates differed among HLA loci in a later analysis. An assumption of roughly uniform sequencing depth across donors underlay the presence/absence analyses.

PCR primers comprised 60 Vbeta and 13 Jbeta primers. How the authors handled the data: The authors later counted about 80 million unique TCR beta chains, about 11 million of them shared. This table comes from immunoSEQ multiplex PCR, and its TCRdb copy is limited to in-frame clones, with some not included. V and J calls and clone size follow that table, whereas D and trimming were derived from the DNA. The table lists 60,000 or so clones, approximately 80% of them singletons. The CDR3 loop spans 13 amino acids. Germline loops: CDR1 SGHAT, CDR2 FQNNGV. After removal of 3 bases from V and 5 bases from J, the junction contained 2 bases not matched to a gene. This clone was seen more than once but under ten times. What it binds is unknown.

The V and J genes are TRBV11-2 and TRBJ2-7; 9 bases fit TRBD1. Sequencing was carried out using PBMCs. The source is a middle-aged woman in good health and CMV-seropositive. CDR3 loop: CASSFRQGDEQYF. CDR3 nucleotides: TGTGCCAGCAGCTTCCGACAGGGGGACGAGCAGTACTTC.